Shown below are 32 T cell receptor beta chains from a single sample sequenced in a study of shared clonotypes between healthy human individuals. Sequencing used immunoSEQ multiplex PCR; TCRdb keeps in-frame clones, though not all of them. The sample yields 1,400,000 or so clones, approximately 98.5% seen once. Sequences were obtained from naive CD4+ T cells sorted from blood. This sample's subset: CD45RA+ positively selected. These receptors originate from a man between 25 and 39 years old in good health.

The rearrangement links TRBV14 to TRBJ2-5; D possibly corresponds to TRBD2 (6 bases). Trimming took off 2 bases at V and 7 bases at J, with 11 bases between the two ends. This CDR3 is built from 13 residues. In germline, CDR1 is SGHDN, CDR2 FVKESK. The CDR3 DNA sequence: TGTGCCAGCAGCCAAAAGGCCGGGGGGACCCAGTACTTC. As protein: CASSQKAGGTQYF.

The chain joins TRBV28 to TRBJ1-1, with D perhaps TRBD1 (5 bases). The CDR3 has 12 amino acids. Germline V gives CDR1 MDHEN, CDR2 SYDVKM. The V end lost 6 bases, the J end lost 1 base, and 6 bases lay between the germline ends. CDR3 residues: CASRDRNTEAFF. Written as DNA, the CDR3 is TGTGCCAGCAGAGACAGGAACACTGAAGCTTTCTTT. Supplemented by reference TRBV28 and TRBJ1-1, the full variable domain reads DVKVTQSSRYLVKRTGEKVFLECVQDMDHENMFWYRQDPGLGLRLIYFSYDVKMKEKGDIPEGYSVSREKKERFSLILESASTNQTSMYLCASRDRNTEAFFGQGTRLTVV.

The V call is TRBV29-1, the J call TRBJ2-1, with 13 bases that match TRBD2. Germline assignment: CDR1 SQVTM and CDR2 ANQGSEA. Trimming took 4 bases from V and 3 from J; bases not matched to a gene: 3. CDR3 size: 15 residues. The CDR3 DNA reads TGCAGCGTTGTTGGGACTAGCGGGAACTACAATGAGCAGTTCTTC. Protein: CSVVGTSGNYNEQFF.

The chain links TRBV6-5 to TRBJ2-7; D remains ambiguous. Germline CDR1 is MNHEY and CDR2 is SVGAGI. The CDR3 runs to 14 residues. V was pared by 6 bases and J by 6 bases, with 18 bases between. CDR3 region: CASRPSPGASEQYF. The CDR3 region has the DNA TGTGCCAGCAGGCCCAGCCCGGGTGCCTCCGAGCAGTACTTC.

The chain uses TRBV4-1 and TRBJ2-7; TRBD2 might be the D (6 bases). The CDR3 sequence is 15 residues long. V gave up 4 bases and J gave up 6 bases, with 19 bases separating them. The germline CDR1 and CDR2 sequences are MGHRA and YSYEKL. The CDR3 DNA reads as TGCGCCAGCAGCCCACCCCGGGGGATCGGGACCGAGCAGTACTTC. Encoded protein: CASSPPRGIGTEQYF.

Details on this clone: The junction departs from the called germline gene at one end, perhaps through a read error. This chain connects TRBV6-1 to TRBJ2-3, with D tentatively TRBD1 or TRBD2 (5 bases each). Per germline, CDR1 MNHNS and CDR2 SASEGT. The length of the CDR3 is 14 residues. The CDR3 loop reads CASRERPSTDTQYF. CDR3 nucleotide sequence: TGTGCGAGCAGGGAGCGCCCTAGCACAGATACGCAGTATTTT.

V and J are TRBV15 and TRBJ2-1; 12 bases align to TRBD2. The CDR3 is 18 residues long. V lost 0 bases, J lost 8 bases, and 11 bases stayed unmatched. Germline V gene data show CDR1 as LNHNV and CDR2 as YYDKDF (reference sequence). The CDR3 sequence: CATSRDPPSSGRAYEQFF. The CDR3 DNA is TGTGCCACCAGCAGAGATCCCCCGTCTAGCGGGAGGGCCTATGAGCAGTTCTTC.

This chain uses TRBV30 with TRBJ1-2, with TRBD1 identical over 8 bases. CDR1 is GTSNPN and CDR2 is SVGIG in the germline V gene (reference sequence). Losses at the gene ends were 3 bases for V and 5 bases for J; bases not matched to a gene: 5. The CDR3 runs to 13 residues. The CDR3 region is CAWRDTGGYGYTF. The CDR3 coding sequence is TGTGCCTGGAGGGATACAGGGGGATATGGCTACACCTTC.

The table lists this clone with a count of one. The J gene is TRBJ2-1, the V gene TRBV14; D tentatively reads TRBD1 or TRBD2 (5 bases each). Germline lookup yields CDR1 SGHDN and CDR2 FVKESK. The V gene lost 2 bases and the J gene lost 7 bases, with 12 bases spanning the gap. This CDR3 spans 14 amino acids. The CDR3: CASSQIRGGNEQFF. The CDR3 bases are TGTGCCAGCAGCCAAATCCGGGGCGGGAATGAGCAGTTCTTC.

This chain links TRBV2 with TRBJ2-3; 7 bases fit TRBD2. Germline-derived CDR1 and CDR2 are SNHLY and FYNNEI. CDR3 size: 13 residues. Trimming at V came to 8 bases and at J to 1 base, leaving 3 bases not matched to a gene. The chain's CDR3 is CASVRERTDTQYF. In DNA, the CDR3 is TGTGCCAGCGTGCGGGAGCGCACAGATACGCAGTATTTT.

The rearrangement links TRBV28 to TRBJ2-1, with D possibly called TRBD1 or TRBD2 (5 bases each). The CDR3 totals 15 residues. Germline-derived CDR1 and CDR2 are MDHEN and SYDVKM. The ends were cut back, 5 bases at V and 0 bases at J, with 11 bases in the middle. CDR3 residues: CASSGGVASYNEQFF. In DNA form, the CDR3 reads TGTGCCAGCAGTGGGGGAGTGGCCTCCTACAATGAGCAGTTCTTC.

This chain connects TRBV5-8 to TRBJ2-6, with D possibly matching TRBD1 (6 bases). The CDR3 contains 17 residues. Trimming stripped 2 bases from V and 2 bases from J, with 14 bases between. Germline CDR1 and CDR2: SGHTS and YDEGEE. In DNA, the CDR3 is TGTGCCAGCAGCTTCCTTCAACAGGGCGCTGGGGCCAACGTCCTGACTTTC. Amino acid sequence: CASSFLQQGAGANVLTF.

This chain connects TRBV6-1 to TRBJ1-5; D possibly corresponds to TRBD1 (6 bases). Per the germline V gene, CDR1 is MNHNS and CDR2 is SASEGT. V lost 8 bases and J lost 13, with 9 bases in between. The CDR3 is 9 amino acids. CDR3 amino acids: CASGTPQHF. CDR3 coding DNA: TGTGCCAGCGGGACACCGCAGCATTTT.

This rearrangement joins TRBV7-8 to TRBJ1-2, with unresolved D. The CDR3 loop spans 15 amino acids. Germline assignment: CDR1 SGHVS and CDR2 FQNEAQ. Trimming pared 1 base from V and 2 bases from J, leaving 11 bases between. The chain's CDR3 is CASSLGKARNYGYTF. CDR3 DNA sequence: TGTGCCAGCAGCTTAGGGAAAGCAAGGAACTATGGCTACACCTTC.

V is TRBV7-6 and J is TRBJ1-1, with D possibly TRBD1 on 5 matching bases. This CDR3 contains 14 residues. Deletions cut 5 bases from V and 5 bases from J, with 15 bases between. Germline V lookup: CDR1 SGHVS, CDR2 FNYEAQ. DNA for the CDR3: TGTGCCAGCAGCCTCGGAGGGGCTGTGACTGAAGCTTTCTTT. It yields the protein CASSLGGAVTEAFF. Full variable domain (rest looked up from reference TRBV7-6 and TRBJ1-1): GAGVSQSPRYKVTKRGQDVALRCDPISGHVSLYWYRQALGQGPEFLTYFNYEAQQDKSGLPNDRFSAERPEGSISTLTIQRTEQRDSAMYRCASSLGGAVTEAFFGQGTRLTVV.

V gene TRBV27 combines with J gene TRBJ2-3; possibly TRBD1 or TRBD2 for D (5 bases each). Germline CDR1 and CDR2: MNHEY and SMNVEV (reference sequence). V lost 3 bases and J lost 11, with 15 bases in between. This CDR3 has 13 amino acids. This chain's CDR3 is CASSFKTGTGQYF. DNA of the CDR3: TGTGCCAGCAGTTTCAAAACCGGGACCGGGCAGTATTTT.

The chain employs TRBV2 and TRBJ2-7; D possibly matches TRBD1 or TRBD2 (5 bases each). The CDR3 is 15 amino acids. Germline CDR1 and CDR2: SNHLY and FYNNEI. Trimming took 7 bases from V and 2 from J, leaving 18 bases between them. The CDR3: CASKGPGTSTYEQYF. The CDR3 nucleotides read TGTGCCAGCAAGGGTCCAGGGACCTCCACCTACGAGCAGTACTTC.

The V call is TRBV29-1, the J call TRBJ2-7; 7 bases align to TRBD2. The V and J ends lost 7 bases and 3 bases, in that order; junction bases with no gene match: 9. Germline lookup yields CDR1 SQVTM and CDR2 ANQGSEA. The CDR3 covers 13 residues. The CDR3, as DNA: TGCAGCGCCATTGGGAGGGATTTCTACGAGCAGTACTTC. Its protein is CSAIGRDFYEQYF.

This rearrangement joins TRBV20-1 to TRBJ2-3, with TRBD2 matching over 7 bases. The germline gives CDR1 DFQATT, CDR2 SNEGSKA (reference sequence). CDR3 length: 11 residues. The CDR3 DNA follows: TGCGCGGGGGAGGAAACAGATACGCAGTATTTT. Translated: CAGEETDTQYF.

This chain connects TRBV7-9 to TRBJ2-3, with TRBD2 identical over 12 bases. CDR1 is SEHNR, CDR2 FQNEAQ, per germline (reference sequence). J lost 4 bases, V lost 6 bases, and 5 bases had no gene match. This CDR3 spans 15 amino acids. CDR3 sequence reads: CASSQTSGRPDTQYF. The CDR3 DNA is TGTGCCAGCAGTCAAACTAGCGGGAGGCCAGATACGCAGTATTTT.

The V gene is TRBV7-9, the J gene TRBJ2-7, with TRBD2 identical over 11 bases. Per germline, CDR1 SEHNR and CDR2 FQNEAQ (reference sequence). Trimming at V came to 8 bases and at J to 5 bases, leaving 8 bases not matched to a gene. This CDR3 spans 14 amino acids. As DNA, the CDR3 is TGTGCCAGCCTAGCGGGAGGTGGTTTGCACGAGCAGTACTTC. The encoded protein is CASLAGGGLHEQYF.

The gene calls are TRBV5-1 and TRBJ1-4; no reliable D call. V was clipped by 4 bases and J by 0 bases, with 7 bases between them. The CDR3 has 14 residues. The germline CDR1 and CDR2 sequences are SGHRS and YFSETQ. This CDR3 reads CASSVATTNEKLFF. CDR3 sequence (DNA): TGCGCCAGCAGCGTCGCAACAACTAATGAAAAACTGTTTTTT.

Details on this clone: This same CDR3 is encoded by further DNA sequences in the sample. This chain uses TRBV2 with TRBJ2-7; D might be TRBD1 (5 bases). V was cut by 8 bases and J by 2 bases, with 10 bases left in between. This CDR3 spans 12 amino acids. Germline V gene data show CDR1 as SNHLY and CDR2 as FYNNEI. The CDR3: CASADSTYEQYF. Here the CDR3 DNA reads TGTGCCAGCGCAGACAGCACCTACGAGCAGTACTTC.

The rearrangement joins TRBV27 to TRBJ2-7; TRBD1 agrees at 8 bases. Germline V gives CDR1 MNHEY, CDR2 SMNVEV (reference sequence). Germline trimming cut 6 bases from V and 7 bases from J; bases unmatched to any gene: 8. The CDR3 has 13 residues. CDR3 in amino acids: CASSDRGLSEQYF. The CDR3 DNA reads TGTGCCAGCAGCGACAGGGGATTGAGTGAGCAGTACTTC.

On this clone: The identical CDR3 is also encoded by other nucleotide sequences in the sample. The gene calls are TRBV5-1 and TRBJ2-3; TRBD2 matches at 7 bases. This CDR3 region has 14 residues. The V and J ends lost 8 bases and 4 bases, in that order; junction bases with no gene match: 10. Germline CDR1 SGHRS, CDR2 YFSETQ. The CDR3 sequence: CASSLAGVADTQYF. The CDR3 DNA reads as TGCGCCAGTTCATTAGCGGGCGTCGCAGATACGCAGTATTTT.

The chain recombines TRBV9 with TRBJ1-1; 9 positions agree with TRBD1. The CDR3 has 18 residues. The J segment lost 5 bases and the V segment lost 0 bases, leaving 14 bases of the junction unmatched. Germline V gives CDR1 SGDLS, CDR2 YYNGEE. In nucleotides, the CDR3 is TGTGCCAGCAGCGTAGCTCCCAACGGACAGGGGATCTGGACTGAAGCTTTCTTT. Encoded protein: CASSVAPNGQGIWTEAFF.

The chain carries TRBV5-4 and TRBJ1-4, with no clear D. V lost 3 bases, J lost 4 bases, and 10 bases lay in between. The CDR3 consists of 14 residues. CDR1 SGHNT and CDR2 YYREEE come from the germline V gene (reference sequence). CDR3 region: CASSSGSYNEKLFF. In nucleotides, the CDR3 is TGTGCCAGCAGCTCCGGGTCTTATAATGAAAAACTGTTTTTT.

This chain uses TRBV5-1 with TRBJ2-1; D is unresolved. Per germline, CDR1 SGHRS and CDR2 YFSETQ. V lost 3 bases and J lost 8, with 24 bases in between. The CDR3 is made up of 17 amino acids. In DNA form, the CDR3 reads TGCGCCAGCAGCTGGTCCGGCAGAGGCCGATTAATGGATGAGCAGTTCTTC. Translation: CASSWSGRGRLMDEQFF.

The count of this clone is one. The rearrangement uses TRBV4-1 and TRBJ2-7; D is undetermined. This CDR3 spans 15 amino acids. Germline V gives CDR1 MGHRA, CDR2 YSYEKL. V was shortened by 4 bases and J by 0 bases, with 13 bases between the two germline ends. The CDR3, as DNA: TGCGCCAGCAGCCGTTATCTCGGTAGCTCCTACGAGCAGTACTTC. It specifies CASSRYLGSSYEQYF.

This clone was seen just once. This chain links TRBV28 with TRBJ2-7, with 9 bases lining up with TRBD2. Germline CDR1 reads MDHEN; CDR2 reads SYDVKM. Trimming cost V 2 bases and J 6 bases; bases outside gene matches: 8. The CDR3 length is 15 residues. CDR3 residues: CASSLRTAGGGEQYF. The CDR3 nucleotides read TGTGCCAGCAGTTTAAGGACCGCGGGAGGGGGCGAGCAGTACTTC.

The gene calls are TRBV7-2 and TRBJ1-1; no definite D call. Germline CDR1 is SGHTA and CDR2 is FQGNSA. This CDR3 region has 10 residues. Trimming cost V 5 bases and J 11 bases, with 9 bases left between them. This CDR3 reads CASSTYLAFF. In nucleotides, the CDR3 is TGTGCCAGCAGCACCTACTTGGCTTTCTTT.

The rearrangement uses TRBV6-6 and TRBJ2-1; 7 bases match TRBD2. In germline, CDR1 is MNHNY, CDR2 SVGAGI (reference sequence). The CDR3 runs to 16 residues. The trim removed 7 bases at V and 2 bases at J, leaving 11 bases unmatched. CDR3 amino acids: CASTSPTGGPYNEQFF. In DNA, the CDR3 is TGTGCCAGCACCTCTCCCACGGGAGGACCCTACAATGAGCAGTTCTTC.